This TCR beta chain was retrieved from a study of cytomegalovirus exposure and HLA in healthy donors. PCR primers comprised 60 Vbeta and 13 Jbeta primers. The assay was immunoSEQ multiplex PCR, and TCRdb's table has in-frame clones only and misses some. The sample table includes approximately 140,000 clones. The germline V gene has CDR1 KGHSH and CDR2 LQKENI. The CDR3 runs to 14 residues. V gave up 3 bases and J gave up 6 bases, with 13 bases separating them. This sequence joins TRBV18 and TRBJ2-3; the D is unclear. Sequenced sample: PBMCs. The clonotype comes from a woman aged 18-30 years in good health and CMV-seronegative. CDR3 in DNA: TGTGCCAGCTCACCTTCCGTCTCTCTGGATACGCAGTATTTT. It specifies CASSPSVSLDTQYF.